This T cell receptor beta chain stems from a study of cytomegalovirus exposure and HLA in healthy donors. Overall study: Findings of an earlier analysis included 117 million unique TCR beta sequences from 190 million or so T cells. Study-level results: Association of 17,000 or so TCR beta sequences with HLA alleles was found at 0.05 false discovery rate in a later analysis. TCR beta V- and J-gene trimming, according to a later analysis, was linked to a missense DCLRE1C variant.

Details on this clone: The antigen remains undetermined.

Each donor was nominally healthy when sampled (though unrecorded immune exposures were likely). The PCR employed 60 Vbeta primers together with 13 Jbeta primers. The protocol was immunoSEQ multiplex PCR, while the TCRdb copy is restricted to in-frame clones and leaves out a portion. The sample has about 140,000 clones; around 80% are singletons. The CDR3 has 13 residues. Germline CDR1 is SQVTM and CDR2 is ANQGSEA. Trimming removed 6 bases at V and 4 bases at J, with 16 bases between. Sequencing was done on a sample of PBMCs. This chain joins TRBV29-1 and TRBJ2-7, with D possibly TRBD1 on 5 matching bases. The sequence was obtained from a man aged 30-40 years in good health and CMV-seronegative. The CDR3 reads CSVAPGQGYEQYF. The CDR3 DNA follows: TGCAGCGTCGCTCCTGGGCAGGGTTACGAGCAGTACTTC.